These 11 T cell receptor beta chains were sequenced from one sample in a study of blood T cell repertoires in COVID-19. The table came from immunoSEQ multiplex PCR; TCRdb's copy has only in-frame clones and leaves some out. The sample shows 450,000 to 500,000 clones, about 85% of them seen only once. The specimen sequenced was PBMCs or T cells enriched from blood (not recorded which). These receptors came from a woman between 18 and 30 years old who had recovered from COVID-19.

The gene calls are TRBV24-1 and TRBJ2-5, with TRBD1 identical over 8 bases. The germline V gene has CDR1 KGHDR and CDR2 SFDVKD. V shed 3 bases and J 5 bases; nucleotides not matched to a gene: 4. This CDR3 spans 14 amino acids. CDR3 residues: CATSDLTGGETQYF. The CDR3 DNA sequence: TGTGCCACCAGTGATCTTACAGGGGGGGAGACCCAGTACTTC.

The chain links TRBV4-2 to TRBJ1-5, with TRBD1 identical over 9 bases. The ends lost 0 bases at V and 4 bases at J; junction bases unmatched: 4. CDR1 is LGHNA, CDR2 YNFKEQ, per germline. The CDR3 runs to 16 residues. The CDR3 DNA reads TGTGCCAGCAGCCAAGACCCCGGACAGGGGAATCAGCCCCAGCATTTT. Protein: CASSQDPGQGNQPQHF.

The CDR3 sequence: CASSPGLAGGKAGELFF. In DNA form, the CDR3 reads TGTGCCAGCAGTCCTGGACTAGCGGGGGGAAAGGCCGGGGAGCTGTTTTTT. V and J are TRBV2 and TRBJ2-2; 14 bases are shared with TRBD2. V shed 5 bases, J shed 6 bases, and the junction held 8 bases outside the gene matches. The CDR3 spans 17 residues. Germline loops: CDR1 SNHLY, CDR2 FYNNEI.

The chain combines TRBV2 with TRBJ1-4; tentative D call: TRBD1 (5 bases). There are 14 residues in the CDR3. The germline V gene encodes CDR1 SNHLY and CDR2 FYNNEI. Trimming shortened V by 6 bases and J by 8 bases, and 16 bases separated the two germline ends. The CDR3 protein is CASRSRENLEKLFF. CDR3 nucleotide sequence: TGTGCCAGCAGATCCAGGGAAAATTTGGAAAAACTGTTTTTT.

The chain couples TRBV9 to TRBJ2-3; the match to TRBD2 covers 8 bases. CDR3 length: 16 residues. Germline trimming cut 4 bases from V and 6 bases from J; bases unmatched to any gene: 13. CDR1 is SGDLS, CDR2 YYNGEE, per germline. CDR3 amino acids: CASSPRGAGVGDTQYF. As DNA, the CDR3 is TGTGCCAGCAGCCCCCGGGGAGCGGGGGTGGGGGATACGCAGTATTTT.

There are a few counts of this clone. The chain employs TRBV10-3 and TRBJ2-3; a possible D gene is TRBD2 (6 bases). CDR1 is ENHRY, CDR2 SYGVKD, per germline. Trimming pared 6 bases from V and 0 bases from J, leaving 13 bases between. This CDR3 region has 15 residues. CDR3 coding DNA: TGTGCCATCAGGAGAGGGACTGCTAGCACAGATACGCAGTATTTT. It is translated as CAIRRGTASTDTQYF.

The chain carries TRBV28 and TRBJ2-4, with 7 bases matching TRBD1. V was pared by 7 bases and J by 11 bases, with 8 bases of the junction left unmatched. The germline V gene has CDR1 MDHEN and CDR2 SYDVKM. The CDR3 sequence is 12 residues long. Here the CDR3 DNA reads TGTGCCAGCACCCCCGGACAGGCGGTTCAGTACTTC. Translating it yields CASTPGQAVQYF.

The chain joins TRBV7-9 to TRBJ2-2, with TRBD2 identical over 7 bases. Trimming at V came to 2 bases and at J to 1 base, leaving 10 bases not matched to a gene. The CDR3 has 18 residues. Looked up from germline, CDR1 is SEHNR and CDR2 is FQNEAQ (reference sequence). This chain's CDR3 is CASSLSRASGLNTGELFF. The CDR3 nucleotides are TGTGCCAGCAGCTTATCTAGAGCTAGCGGACTGAACACCGGGGAGCTGTTTTTT.

V usage is TRBV5-1 and J usage is TRBJ2-1; D remains ambiguous. Germline V CDR1 and CDR2: SGHRS, YFSETQ. The V end was cut by 3 bases, the J end by 8 bases, with 15 bases between. The CDR3 runs 14 residues. The CDR3 region is CASSSDTLVDEQFF. The CDR3 DNA reads TGCGCCAGCAGCTCCGATACGTTAGTCGATGAGCAGTTCTTC.

The V gene is TRBV30, the J gene TRBJ1-2; D uncertain. Germline assignment: CDR1 GTSNPN and CDR2 SVGIG (reference sequence). There are 14 residues in the CDR3. V was clipped by 3 bases and J by 0 bases, with 11 bases between them. CDR3 amino acids: CAWRRAGANYGYTF. For the CDR3, the DNA is TGTGCCTGGAGACGTGCCGGGGCTAACTATGGCTACACCTTC. The full variable domain, its missing parts supplied by reference TRBV30 and TRBJ1-2, is SQTIHQWPATLVQPVGSPLSLECTVEGTSNPNLYWYRQAAGRGLQLLFYSVGIGQISSEVPQNLSASRPQDRQFILSSKKLLLSDSGFYLCAWRRAGANYGYTFGSGTRLTVV.

The DNA for the CDR3 is TGTGCCAGCAGCGTAGGCGGGCCGAACACTGAAGCTTTCTTT. Translated: CASSVGGPNTEAFF. The chain couples TRBV9 to TRBJ1-1; unclear D gene. Germline V gene sequence: CDR1 SGDLS, CDR2 YYNGEE. The CDR3 runs 14 residues. V was clipped by 0 bases and J by 1 base, with 7 bases between them. The full variable domain, with the rest looked up from reference TRBV9 and TRBJ1-1, is DSGVTQTPKHLITATGQRVTLRCSPRSGDLSVYWYQQSLDQGLQFLIQYYNGEERAKGNILERFSAQQFPDLHSELNLSSLELGDSALYFCASSVGGPNTEAFFGQGTRLTVV.